This T cell receptor (beta chain) came from a study of post-analysis software for immune sequencing data. Study-wide context: Several disease courses (relapsing-remitting, secondary progressive and progressive-relapsing) of multiple sclerosis were included.

As for this clonotype: Its antigen is currently unknown.

CDR3 length equals 13 residues. Germline values: CDR1 SGHRS, CDR2 YFSETQ. V was pared by 4 bases and J by 1 base, with 8 bases between. Sequencing libraries made from TCR beta cDNA carried unique molecular identifiers. TCRdb recomputed calls from the PCR reads with MiXCR, one row per CDR3 protein. The table includes about 560,000 distinct CDR3 sequences, about 40% detected once. Regarding the study as a whole: By F measure, strong co-clustering occurred among samples prepared in the same batch. Among about 5 TRBV segments more frequent in patients than controls were TRBV5-6, TRBV5-1 and TRBV20-1.

The gene calls are TRBV5-1 and TRBJ1-2, with a weak D call TRBD1 (5 bases). The source of this sequence is a girl aged 10-17 years with multiple sclerosis. The sequenced material came from blood. The CDR3 nucleotides read TGCGCCAGCAGCAAAGACAGTAACTATGGCTACACCTTC. It translates to CASSKDSNYGYTF.